These 10 T cell receptor beta chains share one sample of origin, sequenced in a study of OX40 agonist ivuxolimab in advanced cancers. Produced via immunoSEQ multiplex PCR; TCRdb's table is partial and in-frame only. The repertoire holds some 100,000 clones, with almost 90% as singletons. This specimen was CD4+ or CD8+ T cells sorted from blood, taken in a trial of the OX40 agonist ivuxolimab. The receptors here all came from an adult with an advanced solid tumor such as melanoma, head and neck, liver or kidney cancer.

The J gene is TRBJ2-1, the V gene TRBV25-1, with 9 bases identical to TRBD1. Trimming at V came to 4 bases and at J to 9 bases, leaving 13 bases not matched to a gene. Germline V lookup: CDR1 MGHDK, CDR2 SYGVNS. The CDR3 contains 16 residues. CDR3 sequence (DNA): TGTGCCAGCAGTGTCTTACAGGGGGCGAATAAGGCTGAGCAGTTCTTC. Encoded protein: CASSVLQGANKAEQFF.

The chain combines TRBV18 with TRBJ2-5; unclear D gene. The CDR3 length is 12 residues. From germline, CDR1 is KGHSH and CDR2 LQKENI. Trimming pared 4 bases from V and 1 base from J, leaving 4 bases between. The CDR3 region has the DNA TGTGCCAGCTCACAACTCCAAGAGACCCAGTACTTC. Amino acids: CASSQLQETQYF.

The genes are TRBV27 and TRBJ1-6, with D hard to call. V was cut by 5 bases and J by 7 bases, with 18 bases left in between. CDR1 is MNHEY and CDR2 is SMNVEV in the germline V gene (reference sequence). The CDR3 runs to 16 residues. The CDR3 DNA follows: TGTGCCAGCAGTCCGCGACCTACAGTGGGCAATTCACCCCTCCACTTT. Translating gives CASSPRPTVGNSPLHF.

V usage is TRBV27 and J usage is TRBJ2-4, with D possibly TRBD1 on 5 matching bases. The germline V and J ends were trimmed by 0 bases and 5 bases, with 8 bases remaining between them. Germline loops: CDR1 MNHEY, CDR2 SMNVEV (reference sequence). CDR3 length equals 14 residues. The CDR3: CASSLSARENIQYF. DNA for the CDR3: TGTGCCAGCAGTTTATCAGCCAGGGAAAACATTCAGTACTTC.

The V and J genes are TRBV7-6 and TRBJ1-5, with TRBD1 identical over 12 bases. CDR3 length: 18 amino acids. V gave up 4 bases and J gave up 1 base; unmatched junction bases: 8. The V gene's germline CDR1 is SGHVS and CDR2 FNYEAQ. The CDR3 here is CASSSQPGQGASNQPQHF. CDR3 bases: TGTGCCAGCAGCTCTCAACCGGGACAGGGGGCGAGCAATCAGCCCCAGCATTTT.

V and J are TRBV15 and TRBJ2-3; 7 bases agree with TRBD2. The CDR3 loop spans 16 amino acids. V was clipped by 0 bases and J by 5 bases; unmatched bases: 8. Germline V lookup: CDR1 LNHNV, CDR2 YYDKDF (reference sequence). The CDR3 is CATSRDRRGRGDTQYF. The CDR3 DNA is TGTGCCACCAGCAGAGATCGTCGGGGGAGGGGAGATACGCAGTATTTT.

This clone appeared once. The V call is TRBV19, the J call TRBJ2-1; no clear D gene. Germline V gene sequence: CDR1 LNHDA, CDR2 SQIVND (reference sequence). This CDR3 is built from 13 residues. V was pared by 4 bases and J by 10 bases, with 14 bases between. The CDR3 protein is CASSKELRVEQFF. The CDR3 region has the DNA TGTGCCAGTAGTAAAGAACTCAGAGTAGAGCAGTTCTTC.

This clone was detected only a few times. Germline and junction disagree at one end, which may indicate a read error. The V call is TRBV11-2, the J call TRBJ1-3; D is uncertain. The CDR3 consists of 13 residues. Germline CDR1 is SGHAT and CDR2 is FQNNGV. CDR3 sequence reads: CASSLGFGRVRNF. DNA for the CDR3: TGTGCCAGCAGCTTAGGTTTTGGGAGGGTACGGAATTTT.

This chain joins TRBV7-8 and TRBJ2-7; 7 bases fit TRBD1. V was pared by 5 bases and J by 3 bases, with 13 bases of the junction left unmatched. Germline loops: CDR1 SGHVS, CDR2 FQNEAQ. CDR3 size: 16 residues. This CDR3 is CASSRTGDGLDYEQYF. DNA of the CDR3: TGTGCCAGCAGCCGGACAGGTGATGGCCTTGACTACGAGCAGTACTTC.

In this sample, this clone turned up once. This chain connects TRBV19 to TRBJ1-5, with 8 bases lining up with TRBD1. Trimming removed 8 bases from V and 9 bases from J; junction bases left unmatched: 15. This CDR3 spans 15 amino acids. Germline V gene lookup returns CDR1 LNHDA and CDR2 SQIVND (reference sequence). CDR3 residues: CASSTGGQVRWPQHF. CDR3 DNA sequence: TGTGCCAGTTCCACGGGGGGACAGGTTCGTTGGCCCCAGCATTTT.